The T cell receptor (beta chain) described here comes from a study of blood T cell repertoires in COVID-19. Background on the study: Acute-phase and convalescent COVID-19 samples originated in the United States, Italy and Spain. From T cells, B-cell-depleted T cells, or PBMCs came the material, which was cDNA or gDNA.

Original handling: Amplified reference gene primers provided the basis for estimating nucleated cell counts. Some clones are missing from TCRdb's copy, which holds only in-frame ones; the method was immunoSEQ multiplex PCR. V and J calls and clone size are those listed in that table; D and trimming were worked out from the DNA. The sample includes about 73,000 clones, over 70% of them seen just once. This CDR3 is 15 amino acids long. CDR1 is LNHDA and CDR2 is SQIVND in the germline V gene (reference sequence). V dropped 3 bases and J dropped 3 bases, with 15 bases sitting between them. Material: peripheral blood. The chain couples TRBV19 to TRBJ2-7; possible D gene TRBD2, 6 bases. The origin of this receptor is an elderly man with active or convalescent COVID-19. The CDR3 is CASSITPSDSYEQYF. CDR3 DNA sequence: TGTGCCAGTAGTATTACCCCTAGCGATAGCTACGAGCAGTACTTC.